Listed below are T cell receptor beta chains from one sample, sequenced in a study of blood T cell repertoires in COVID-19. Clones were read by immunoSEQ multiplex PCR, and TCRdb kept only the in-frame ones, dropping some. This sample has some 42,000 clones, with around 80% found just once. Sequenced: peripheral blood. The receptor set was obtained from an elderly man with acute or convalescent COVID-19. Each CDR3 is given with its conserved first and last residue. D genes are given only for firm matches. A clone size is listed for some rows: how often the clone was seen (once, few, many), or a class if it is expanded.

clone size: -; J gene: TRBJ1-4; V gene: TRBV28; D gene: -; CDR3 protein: CASSFEGANEKLFF; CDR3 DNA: TGTGCCAGCAGTTTTGAGGGGGCTAATGAAAAACTGTTTTTT
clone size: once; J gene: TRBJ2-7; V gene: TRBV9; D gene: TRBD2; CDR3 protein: CASSSTSGNYEQYF; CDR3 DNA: TGTGCCAGCAGCTCCACTAGCGGAAATTACGAGCAGTACTTC
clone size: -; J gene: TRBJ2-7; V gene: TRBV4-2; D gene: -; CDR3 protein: CASSRDRTDYEQYF; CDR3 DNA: TGTGCCAGCAGCCGGGATAGGACAGACTACGAGCAGTACTTC
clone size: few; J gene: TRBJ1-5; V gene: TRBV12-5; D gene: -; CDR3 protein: CASRQARPVGSNQPQHF; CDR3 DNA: TGTGCTAGCCGACAGGCCAGGCCCGTAGGGAGCAATCAGCCCCAGCATTTT
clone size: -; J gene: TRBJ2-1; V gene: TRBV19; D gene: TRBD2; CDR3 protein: CASSIEAGSSYNEQFF; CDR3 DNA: TGTGCCAGTAGTATAGAAGCGGGGAGCTCCTACAATGAGCAGTTCTTC
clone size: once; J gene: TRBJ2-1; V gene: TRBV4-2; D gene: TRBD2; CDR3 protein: CASSHQTSGRAYNEQFF; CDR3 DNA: TGTGCCAGCAGCCACCAGACTAGCGGGAGGGCCTACAATGAGCAGTTCTTC
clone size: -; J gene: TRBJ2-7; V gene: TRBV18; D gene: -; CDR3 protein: CASSPQTNSYEQYF; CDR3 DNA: TGTGCCAGCTCACCACAAACTAACTCCTACGAGCAGTACTTC
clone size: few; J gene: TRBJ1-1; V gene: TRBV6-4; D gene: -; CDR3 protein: CASSISPGNTEAFF; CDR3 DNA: TGTGCCAGCAGTATATCGCCGGGGAACACTGAAGCTTTCTTT
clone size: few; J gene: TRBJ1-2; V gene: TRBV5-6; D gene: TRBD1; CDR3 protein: CASSFGTEDYGYTF; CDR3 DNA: TGTGCCAGCAGCTTCGGGACAGAGGACTATGGCTACACCTTC
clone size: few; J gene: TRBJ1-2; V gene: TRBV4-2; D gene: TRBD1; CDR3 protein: CASSPDRDHYGYTF; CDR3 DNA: TGTGCCAGCAGCCCGGACAGGGATCACTATGGCTACACCTTC
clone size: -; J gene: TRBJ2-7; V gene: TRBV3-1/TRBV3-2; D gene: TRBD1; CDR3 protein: CASSRRRDRGLEQYF; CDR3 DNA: TGTGCCAGCAGCCGACGTCGGGACAGGGGGCTCGAGCAGTACTTC
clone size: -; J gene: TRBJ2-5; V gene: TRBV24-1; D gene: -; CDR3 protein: CATSDPRQIQETQYF; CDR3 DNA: TGTGCCACCAGTGACCCCCGACAGATCCAAGAGACCCAGTACTTC
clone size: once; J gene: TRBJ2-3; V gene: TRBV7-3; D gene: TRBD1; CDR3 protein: CASSLRTGRTDTQYF; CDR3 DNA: TGTGCCAGCAGCCTCCGGACAGGACGCACAGATACGCAGTATTTT
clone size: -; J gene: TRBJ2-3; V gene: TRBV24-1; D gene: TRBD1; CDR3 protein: CATSDPGGPLTDTQYF; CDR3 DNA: TGTGCCACCAGTGACCCAGGGGGTCCCCTCACAGATACGCAGTATTTT
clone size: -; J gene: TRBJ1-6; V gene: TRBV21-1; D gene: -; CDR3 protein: CASSEDRFYNSPLHF; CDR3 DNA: TGTGCCAGCTCAGAGGACAGATTCTATAATTCACCCCTCCACTTT